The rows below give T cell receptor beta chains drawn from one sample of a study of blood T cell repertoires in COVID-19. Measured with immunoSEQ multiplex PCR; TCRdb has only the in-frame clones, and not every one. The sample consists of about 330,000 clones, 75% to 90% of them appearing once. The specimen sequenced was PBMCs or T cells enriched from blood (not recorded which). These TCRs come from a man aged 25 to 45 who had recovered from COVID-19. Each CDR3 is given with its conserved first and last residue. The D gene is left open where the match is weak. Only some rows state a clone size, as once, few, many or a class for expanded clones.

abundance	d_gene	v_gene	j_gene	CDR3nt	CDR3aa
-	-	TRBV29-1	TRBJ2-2	TGCAGCGTTGAATTTTCGTCGAACACCGGGGAGCTGTTTTTT	CSVEFSSNTGELFF
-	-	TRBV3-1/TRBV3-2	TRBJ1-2	TGTGCCAGCAGCCAAGATTCGGGGGTACGTGGCTACACCTTC	CASSQDSGVRGYTF
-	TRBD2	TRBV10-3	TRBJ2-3	TGTGCCATCAGTGAGACTAGCGGGGTATCAGATACGCAGTATTTT	CAISETSGVSDTQYF
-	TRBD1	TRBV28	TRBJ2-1	TGTGCCAGCAGTTTCAACAGGGGGCTGAGCTCCTACAATGAGCAGTTCTTC	CASSFNRGLSSYNEQFF
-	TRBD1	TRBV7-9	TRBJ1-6	TGTGCCAGCAGCTTAGCGACAGGGTCCTTGAATAATTCACCCCTCCACTTT	CASSLATGSLNNSPLHF
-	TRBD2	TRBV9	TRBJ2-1	TGTGCCAGCAGCGTGGGTGGACTAGCGGGGCACAATGAGCAGTTCTTC	CASSVGGLAGHNEQFF
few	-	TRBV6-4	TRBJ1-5	TGTGCCAGCAGTGACTCGAGGGGGGGTGGCAATCAGCCCCAGCATTTT	CASSDSRGGGNQPQHF
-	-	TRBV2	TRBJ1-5	TGTGCCAGCAGTGGATTTAGCGTACTCACCAATCAGCCCCAGCATTTT	CASSGFSVLTNQPQHF
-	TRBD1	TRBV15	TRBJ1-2	TGTGCCACCAGCAGAGATGCAGGGGGCGATGGCTACACCTTC	CATSRDAGGDGYTF
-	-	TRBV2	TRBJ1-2	TGTGCCAGCAGTGAAGGAGGGTATGATGGCTACACCTTC	CASSEGGYDGYTF
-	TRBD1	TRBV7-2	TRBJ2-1	TGTGCCAGCAGCTTAGGGGGACAGGTGGGGTACAATGAGCAGTTCTTC	CASSLGGQVGYNEQFF
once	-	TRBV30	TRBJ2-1	TGTGCCAGAAACAGGGGCGGGGATGAGCAGTTCTTC	CARNRGGDEQFF
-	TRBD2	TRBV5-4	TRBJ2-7	TGTGCCAGCAGCTTTAAGGCGGGGGGGCTCTACGAGCAGTACTTC	CASSFKAGGLYEQYF
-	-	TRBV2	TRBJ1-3	TGTGCCAGCAGTGTATTGGCAGGGGATAGCTCTGGAAACACCATATATTTT	CASSVLAGDSSGNTIYF
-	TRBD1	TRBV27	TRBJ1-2	TGTGCCAGCAGTCCCACACGACAGGGCTATGGCTACACCTTC	CASSPTRQGYGYTF
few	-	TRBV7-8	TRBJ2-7	TGTGCCAGCAGCTTAATAGCGTACGAGCAGTACTTC	CASSLIAYEQYF
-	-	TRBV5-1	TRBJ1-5	TGCGCCAGCAGCTTTAACGGGGATAGCAATCAGCCCCAGCATTTT	CASSFNGDSNQPQHF
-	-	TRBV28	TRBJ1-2	TGTGCCAGCAGTTTATACAGGGCGCCTGGGTATGGCTACACCTTC	CASSLYRAPGYGYTF
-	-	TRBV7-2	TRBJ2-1	TGTGCCAGCAGCCCCCACGGGGATGAGCAGTTCTTC	CASSPHGDEQFF
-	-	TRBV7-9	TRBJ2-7	TGTGCCAGCAGCTTAGTGGGGTGGGGGGCCTACGAGCAGTACTTC	CASSLVGWGAYEQYF
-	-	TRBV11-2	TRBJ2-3	TGTGCCAGCAGCTTAAGTCCTGCGTTTTCGCATACGCAGTATTTT	CASSLSPAFSHTQYF
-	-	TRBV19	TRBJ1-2	TGTGCCAGTAGCTTCGGGGGGAACTATGGCTACACCTTC	CASSFGGNYGYTF
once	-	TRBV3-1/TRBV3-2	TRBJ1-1	TGTGCCAGCAGCCAAGTTTTGGGTACAGGAGCTTTCTTT	CASSQVLGTGAFF
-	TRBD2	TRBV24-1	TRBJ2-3	TGTGCCACCAGTGACCCGCCCGGGGGGGCCACAGATACGCAGTATTTT	CATSDPPGGATDTQYF
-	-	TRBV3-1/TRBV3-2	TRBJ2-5	TGTGCCAGCAGCCAGCCGGGAATGGAGACCCAGTACTTC	CASSQPGMETQYF
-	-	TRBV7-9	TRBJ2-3	TGTGCCAGCGGCGAAGCGGATACGCAGTATTTT	CASGEADTQYF
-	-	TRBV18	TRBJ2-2	TGTGCCAGCGCAACGCAGACGAACACCGGGGAGCTGTTTTTT	CASATQTNTGELFF
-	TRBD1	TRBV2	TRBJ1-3	TGTGCCAGCAGTGAAAATCAGGGACAGGTAAACACCATATATTTT	CASSENQGQVNTIYF
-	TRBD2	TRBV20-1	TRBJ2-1	TGCAGTGCTAGTGAAATGCTAGCGGGGAATCACAATGAGCAGTTCTTC	CSASEMLAGNHNEQFF
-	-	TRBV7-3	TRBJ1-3	TGTGCCAGCAGCTTAAATTCCCGACAGGCGGGGGACACCATATATTTT	CASSLNSRQAGDTIYF
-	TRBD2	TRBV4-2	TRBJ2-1	TGTGCCAGCAGCCGGGGGACTAGCGGGAATACCTACAATGAGCAGTTCTTC	CASSRGTSGNTYNEQFF
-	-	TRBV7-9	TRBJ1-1	TGTGCCAGCAGCTCGACTGACAGGAGGACTGAAGCTTTCTTT	CASSSTDRRTEAFF
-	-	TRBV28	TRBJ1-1	TGTGCCAGCAGCTCTCCCACTGAAGCTTTCTTT	CASSSPTEAFF
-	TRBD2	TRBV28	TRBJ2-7	TGTGCCAGCAGGGGACTAGCGGGGACCTACGAGCAGTACTTC	CASRGLAGTYEQYF
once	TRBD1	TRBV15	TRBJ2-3	TGTGCCACCAGCATTGAGGACAGGGGGGCAGATACGCAGTATTTT	CATSIEDRGADTQYF